This T cell receptor beta chain was retrieved from a study of cytomegalovirus exposure and HLA in healthy donors (dated by TCRdb to 2016 to 2017). Regarding the complete study: An earlier analysis of some 600 of the donors reported 276 Gb of sequence data and 117 million unique TCR beta sequences obtained from 180 million or so T cells. About 300 gigabases of sequencing data and approximately 93 million unique TCR sequences were included in an early release covering about 700 HLA-typed donors. Among the roughly 410 genotyped donors, around 81% belonged to the genetic ancestry cluster associated with self-reported Caucasian donors. The aim of the study was to test whether cataloging public T cell receptors could identify signatures of past pathogen exposure. The study used immunosequencing to profile the T cell repertoires of approximately 640 subjects and linked those repertoires to cytomegalovirus serostatus. Besides the first cohort of more than 650 subjects, a separate validation cohort made up of 120 different subjects was used. The study combined high-throughput TCR immunosequencing, statistical association of individual TCRs with disease status, and machine learning to predict cytomegalovirus infection status. In a later analysis, previously published TCR beta repertoires from about 640 donors were re-analyzed and high-resolution HLA genotyping was added so that TCR occurrence patterns could be studied. The later analysis used no new phenotypic data to find candidate immune exposures, relying instead on TCR beta sequences and their occurrence across donors. In an earlier analysis of roughly 540 of the donors, high-throughput TCR beta sequencing was used to judge whether each TCR beta V gene segment behaved as functional or pseudogenic. Donor age, sex, ethnicity and CMV serostatus were compiled alongside the repertoire data. In a later genetic analysis, genome-wide SNP genotypes for about 65% of the roughly 700 donors were used, and that subset was treated as a discovery cohort. Every discovery cohort repertoire had been produced on one sequencing platform. HLA typing included class I and class II loci at four-digit resolution. Typing coverage differed by locus: A, B, C, DRB1 and DQB1 were typed in about 629-640 donors, DQA1 in 500 to 550, DPA1 in 600 to 610, and DPB1 in 450 to 480. Five DR-DQ haplotypes were handled as single units for association and clustering, since linkage in the cohort was strong. Among over 350 genotyped donors of the cohort, an average of about 240,000 unique TCR beta nucleotide sequences were sequenced per donor, around 20% of them non-productive. Paper-wide results and their limitations: CMV serostatus was the only immune exposure information available for the cohort. Because counts were too low, about 18 rarely observed V segments, including chromosome 9 orphons, were excluded from the earlier analysis of 587 of the donors. A later genetic analysis reported fewer N-insertions in productive TCRs among donors in an Asian-associated ancestry cluster than the approximately 700-donor mean. This cohort had only TCR beta chains sequenced, and the lack of alpha or paired-chain data limited which features could be detected. Sequencing depth was assumed to be roughly uniform across donors in the presence/absence analyses, though that assumption may not hold. A further reported finding was that TCR beta sequences accurately predicted the HLA-A and HLA-B alleles for most subjects in the first cohort. The authors suggested that the approach could potentially be extended to other disease states and immunological phenotypes. In a later analysis, the rate of TCR association differed among HLA loci, with DRB1 alleles having the most associated TCRs and HLA-C alleles having the fewest. Some IMGT-functional V segments, including TRBV6-2 and TRBV6-3, could not be told apart with the 87-base-pair reads, so those segments were excluded. Linkage disequilibrium might explain the correlated functional status among segregating V segments, but an unknown experimental factor could not be excluded. Several of the top co-occurrence clusters appeared to be linked to parvovirus B19, influenza, CMV and Epstein-Barr virus, according to a later analysis. Three of the identified cytomegalovirus-associated TCR beta chains were confirmed in vitro to be specific for cytomegalovirus antigens. The study gave a list of about 160 TCR beta chains associated with cytomegalovirus. Because some donors lacked HLA typing at each locus, the association tests relied only on the typed subset. V-gene and J-gene trimming of TCR beta chains was associated with a missense DCLRE1C variant in a later genetic analysis, and the association was replicated in an independent cohort. Assigning TCR associations to individual alleles was difficult when HLA alleles, especially DR and DQ, strongly co-occurred. An earlier analysis of approximately 530 of the donors showed that most TCR beta V segments appeared in productive rearrangements either about 87% or about 30% of the time, which broadly matched IMGT annotations. In a later analysis, most CMV-associated TCR beta chains were found to appear HLA-restricted, with HLA associations seemingly driven largely by CMV exposure. While some public TCRs were present in many individuals, most TCR sequences turned up only very rarely across donors. The classifier was reported to diagnose cytomegalovirus status with high specificity and sensitivity in both the original and validation cohorts. A group of highly shared sequence variants was considered likely to be a technical artifact of the sequencing pipeline. At a false discovery rate of 0.05, a later analysis linked 15,000 to 20,000 TCR beta sequences to specific HLA alleles. In a later analysis, HLA-associated TCR beta chains showed more clonal expansion and lower generation probabilities than non-associated chains that were equally common.

From the germline V gene, CDR1 is MNHNS and CDR2 is SASEGT. The trim is 3 bases for V and 7 bases for J, with a gap of 19 bases between the germline ends. The CDR3 holds 16 amino acids from the cysteine to the phenylalanine. Here the CDR3 DNA is all that survives: 48 bases in frame from base 1. The library was generated by the immunoSEQ multiplex PCR assay. For the multiplex PCR, a mixture combining 60 forward primers for TCR Vbeta segments and 13 reverse primers for TCR Jbeta segments was used. Amplification of the CDR3 region of rearranged TCR beta genes was performed with a multiplex PCR assay on genomic DNA. The Illumina HiSeq System was used to sequence the amplified TCR beta libraries as 87-base-pair reads. The study's processing was this. A later analysis counted some 80 million unique TCR beta chains across the 670 or so repertoires, and approximately 11 million of these chains were shared by at least two donors. Raw reads were error-corrected and collapsed into unique sequences by a nearest-neighbor algorithm in which closely related sequences were merged to remove PCR and sequencing errors. Alignment of CDR3 sequences to IMGT reference sequences was used to assign V, D and J gene segments. For a sequence to be retained, at least a six-nucleotide match to both a V gene segment and a J gene segment was required. A rearrangement was called productive if the CDR3 had no stop codons and remained in frame with V and J, and every other rearrangement was called non-productive. CDR3 was defined according to IMGT convention as the region running from the second conserved V-encoded cysteine to the conserved J-encoded phenylalanine. Sequences without an unambiguous match to a single V gene segment were excluded from the earlier analysis of a few hundred of the donors. An earlier analysis of 587 of the donors called V segments functional above 56.7% productive rearrangements and segregating when the between-donor standard deviation exceeded 5%. A statistical classification framework was built for diagnosing cytomegalovirus status from the catalog of TCR beta chain sequences. In a later analysis, V and J genes were assigned by comparing TCR nucleotide sequences against IMGT/GENE-DB human TR gene sequences. The TCRdist pipeline was used in a later analysis to assign CDR3 sequences and most-parsimonious VDJ recombination scenarios. In a later analysis, each TCR beta chain was defined by its CDR3 amino acid sequence together with its V-gene family, and reads lacking a unique V-gene family were excluded. As a way to deal with suspected cross-contamination and a sequencing artifact, a later analysis dropped 450 to 600 nucleotide sequences that were highly shared and had low generation probability. For each public chain, a later analysis derived a clonal expansion index from normalized ranks of inferred template counts within each repertoire. In a later analysis, generation probabilities were computed with a VDJ recombination model fitted to out-of-frame rearrangements, and the resulting probabilities were checked against IGoR. In a later analysis, hypergeometric tests were used to score TCR-TCR, TCR-HLA and TCR-CMV co-occurrence, with a repertoire-size bias correction applied to TCR pairs. To estimate false discovery rates, a later analysis permuted the HLA or CMV assignments 20 times. A later analysis grouped co-occurring TCRs with DBSCAN, adding TCRdist sequence similarity when clustering within HLA-allele-positive subsets. Repertoires with fewer than 30,000 or more than 120,000 public chains, plus five repertoires with anomalous nucleotide sharing, were excluded from co-occurrence clustering. TCRdb stores this immuneACCESS table with in-frame sequences only. Part of the clones is absent; in the studies checked, under half of the shortfall reflects unresolved V genes, and no reason is known for the rest. V, J and clone size derive from that table, while D and trimming were established from the DNA sequence. Across this sample there are 90,000 to 120,000 clones, with roughly 80% seen only once. In total, the top ten clones hold 2% to 2.5% of the sample.

The cohort was made up of 666 healthy bone marrow donors. Cohort members were all nominally healthy when sampled, although unrecorded immune exposures were likely present. The donor tested CMV seronegative, placing the donor among the 352 seronegative members of the cohort. Every donor gave a peripheral blood sample, and the peripheral blood mononuclear cells from that sample were used for TCR beta sequencing. Genomic DNA was extracted from the blood cell samples with the Qiagen DNeasy Blood Extraction Kit. Notes on this clone: The antigen this receptor binds is unknown. The input lacks base qualities; no much larger clone sits a single base away.

The sequence derives from a young man in good health and CMV-seronegative. Rearrangement joined TRBV6-1 to TRBJ1-5; the D gene is not confidently resolved. Sample: PBMCs. The DNA sequence is given as TGTGCCAGCAGTGACCCCGGACTGAACGTAGGACAGCCCCAGCATTTT. Translation gives CASSDPGLNVGQPQHF.